The TCR beta chain described here comes from a study of blood T cell repertoires in COVID-19 (dated by TCRdb to 2018 to 2021). About the investigation overall: The collaborator samples originated in the United States, Italy and Spain and spanned the acute and convalescent phases of COVID-19. The repertoires were released in a freely available public database meant as a resource for research on the immune response to SARS-CoV-2. Where HLA class I and class II types were available, the types were taken from metadata supplied by the sample provider, not from assay-based typing. The prospective study material was composed of cDNA or gDNA derived from T cells, B-cell-depleted T cells, or PBMCs. Samples came from the ongoing ImmuneRACE study (first 160 participants) plus 1,254 subjects from 6 global collaborators. Sample metadata almost always included a de-identified subject ID, COVID-19 status, age in years and sex. Deeply sampled blood TCRbeta repertoires from subjects exposed to, actively infected with, or recovered from COVID-19 were included in the dataset.

Overall results and qualifications from the work: The quantity of clinical and demographic metadata differed by source and by participant and was supplied without curation.

TCRbeta CDR3 regions were amplified from genomic DNA by means of the immunoSEQ Assay, a bias-controlled multiplex PCR. On the authors' methods: Within the assay, amplification of reference gene primers was used to estimate how many nucleated cells each sample contained. Sequence reads were collapsed and filtered to measure the absolute abundance of every unique TCRbeta CDR3 rearrangement. For each sample, productive Simpson clonality was calculated as the square root of Simpson's diversity index across productive rearrangements. In TCRdb, the immuneACCESS table is reduced to in-frame sequences with V and J assigned. These tables do not hold every clone; where another copy was compared, an unresolved V gene accounts for under half, and the others remain unexplained. Clonal size and the V and J genes are those of that table, whereas D and trimming came from the DNA. This sample has some 400,000 clones in its table, and 90% to 95% of those were observed once. The ten top clones hold 0.86% of the sample.

CDR3 length: 17 amino acids, cysteine to phenylalanine. The read is trimmed to its CDR3 DNA, 51 bases read in frame from base 1. Relative to germline, V is 3 bases shorter and J is 7 bases shorter, with 20 bases between their ends. CDR1 and CDR2, looked up from the germline V gene (reference sequence), are SGHNT and YYREEE. Participants in the prospective study were enrolled through a virtual design, were aged about 18 to 89 years, and lived in some 24 United States geographic areas. Cohort assignment in the prospective study relied on participant-reported clinical history from a screening survey and a study questionnaire. Exposed participants had been in contact with someone with a PCR-confirmed or clinician-diagnosed COVID-19 case within 2 weeks of study entry. In the prospective study, mobile phlebotomists collected whole blood, serum and a nasopharyngeal or oropharyngeal swab from each participant. Participants in the prospective study had the option to provide additional blood draws and questionnaires over a roughly 2-month period. Before DNA extraction, blood samples from the prospective study were shipped at room temperature or frozen.

Turning to this clone: Its recognized antigen is unknown. Nothing much larger sits one base from this clone, and base qualities are not available.

The sequence links TRBV5-4 to TRBJ1-6; the D gene identity is not certain. This clonotype originated in a woman aged 40 to 49 who had been exposed to COVID-19. Sequences were obtained from PBMCs or T cells enriched from blood (not recorded which). The CDR3 reads as follows: CASSSSGTGNPNSPLHF. The DNA is as follows: TGTGCCAGCAGCTCTTCGGGAACCGGCAACCCCAATTCACCCCTCCACTTT.